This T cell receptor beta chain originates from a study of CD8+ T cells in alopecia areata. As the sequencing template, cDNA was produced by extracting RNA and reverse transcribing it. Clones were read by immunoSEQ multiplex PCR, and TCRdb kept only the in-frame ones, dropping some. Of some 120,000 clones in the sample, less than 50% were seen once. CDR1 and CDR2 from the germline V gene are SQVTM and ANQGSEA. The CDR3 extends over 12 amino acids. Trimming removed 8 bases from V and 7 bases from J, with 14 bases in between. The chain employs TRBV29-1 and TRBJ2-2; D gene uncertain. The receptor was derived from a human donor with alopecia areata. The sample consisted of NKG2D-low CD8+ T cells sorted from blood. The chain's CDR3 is CSIPIVDGELFF. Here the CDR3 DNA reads TGCAGCATCCCTATAGTTGACGGGGAGCTGTTTTTT.